This is a list of T cell receptor beta chains from one sample in a study of cytomegalovirus exposure and HLA in healthy donors. Data came from immunoSEQ multiplex PCR; TCRdb stores just in-frame clones and leaves some out. The sample has 240,000 or so clones; 82% are singletons. What was sequenced was PBMCs. The receptors were gathered from a woman aged 40 to 50 in good health and CMV-seropositive. The CDR3 runs from the conserved cysteine through the conserved F or W. Fields, in order: J gene, D gene, V gene, CDR3 protein, CDR3 DNA. A D gene is named only where the DNA matches it firmly.

J: TRBJ2-6; D: -; V: TRBV4-1; CDR3: CASSQFRGAQTGANVLTF; DNA: TGCGCCAGCAGCCAATTCAGGGGCGCGCAGACTGGGGCCAACGTCCTGACTTTC
J: TRBJ1-1; D: -; V: TRBV5-1; CDR3: CASSLAGVTEAFF; DNA: TGCGCCAGCAGCTTGGCAGGGGTAACTGAAGCTTTCTTT
J: TRBJ1-5; D: -; V: TRBV30; CDR3: CAWSVSFNQPQHF; DNA: TGTGCCTGGAGTGTAAGCTTCAATCAGCCCCAGCATTTT
J: TRBJ2-5; D: TRBD1; V: TRBV5-1; CDR3: CASSPTGGGETQYF; DNA: TGCGCCAGCAGCCCCACAGGGGGCGGAGAGACCCAGTACTTC
J: TRBJ2-5; D: -; V: TRBV5-1; CDR3: CASSPPGRPGRETQYF; DNA: TGCGCCAGCAGCCCGCCAGGAAGACCCGGCAGGGAGACCCAGTACTTC
J: TRBJ1-1; D: -; V: TRBV7-9; CDR3: CASSLFQGLSTEAFF; DNA: TGTGCCAGCAGCTTATTTCAGGGCCTAAGTACTGAAGCTTTCTTT
J: TRBJ1-1; D: -; V: TRBV9; CDR3: CASSSLQGVFTEAFF; DNA: TGTGCCAGCAGCTCCCTACAGGGAGTATTTACTGAAGCTTTCTTT
J: TRBJ1-2; D: -; V: TRBV30; CDR3: CAWSVGGDTGYTF; DNA: TGTGCCTGGAGTGTTGGGGGGGACACAGGCTACACCTTC
J: TRBJ1-6; D: TRBD1; V: TRBV6-1; CDR3: CASSELNRGQYSPLHF; DNA: TGTGCCAGCAGTGAGCTAAACAGGGGGCAATATTCACCCCTCCACTTT
J: TRBJ2-2; D: -; V: TRBV6-5; CDR3: CASSYQNTGELFF; DNA: TGTGCCAGCAGTTACCAGAACACCGGGGAGCTGTTTTTT